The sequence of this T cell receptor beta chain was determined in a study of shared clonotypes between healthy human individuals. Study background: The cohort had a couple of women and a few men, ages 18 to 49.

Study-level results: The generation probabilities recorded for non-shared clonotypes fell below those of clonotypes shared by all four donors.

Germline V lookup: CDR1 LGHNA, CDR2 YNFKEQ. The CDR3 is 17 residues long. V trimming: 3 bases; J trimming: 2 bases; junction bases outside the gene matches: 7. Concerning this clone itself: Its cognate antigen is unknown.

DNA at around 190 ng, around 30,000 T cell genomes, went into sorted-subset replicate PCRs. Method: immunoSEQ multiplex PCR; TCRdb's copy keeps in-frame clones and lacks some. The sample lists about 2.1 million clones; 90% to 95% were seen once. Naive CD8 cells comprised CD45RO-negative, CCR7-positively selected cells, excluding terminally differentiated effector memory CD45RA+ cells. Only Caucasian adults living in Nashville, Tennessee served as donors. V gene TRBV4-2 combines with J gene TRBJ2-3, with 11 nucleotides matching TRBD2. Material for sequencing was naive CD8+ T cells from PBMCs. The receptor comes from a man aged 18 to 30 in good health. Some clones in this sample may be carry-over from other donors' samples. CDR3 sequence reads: CASSHRGLAEPTDTQYF. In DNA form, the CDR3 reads TGTGCCAGCAGCCATCGGGGACTAGCGGAGCCCACAGATACGCAGTATTTT.